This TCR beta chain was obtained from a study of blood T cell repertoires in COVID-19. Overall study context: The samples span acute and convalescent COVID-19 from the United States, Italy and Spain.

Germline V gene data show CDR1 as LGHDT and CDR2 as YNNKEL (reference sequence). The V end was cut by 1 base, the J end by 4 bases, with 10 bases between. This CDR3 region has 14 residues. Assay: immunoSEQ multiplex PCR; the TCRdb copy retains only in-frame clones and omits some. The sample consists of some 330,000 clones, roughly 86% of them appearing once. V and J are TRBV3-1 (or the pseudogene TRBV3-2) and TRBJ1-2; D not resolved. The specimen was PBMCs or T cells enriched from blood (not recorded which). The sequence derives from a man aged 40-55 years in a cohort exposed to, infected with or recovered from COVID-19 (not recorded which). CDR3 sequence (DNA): TGTGCCAGCAGCCAAGTAGCTCCCTTCTATGGCTACACCTTC. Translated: CASSQVAPFYGYTF.